The next 14 T cell receptor beta chains were all read from a single sample in a study of blood T cell repertoires in COVID-19 (dated by TCRdb to 2018 to 2021). The library was produced with the immunoSEQ multiplex PCR assay. The table comes from immuneACCESS by way of TCRdb, which keeps in-frame sequences with V and J called. Part of the clones is missing from these tables; in studies checked, under half for an unresolved V gene and the rest for unknown reasons. A total of about 160,000 clones appear in this sample, roughly 80% of them only once. The ten most abundant clones make up around 7.9% of the sample. Source material: PBMCs or T cells enriched from blood (not recorded which). These receptor sequences come from a man aged 50-60 years who had recovered from COVID-19.

The rearrangement joins TRBV6-5 to TRBJ2-3; TRBD2 matches at 7 bases. The V gene end was trimmed by 6 bases and the J gene end by 6 bases; junction bases not matched to a gene: 9. Germline V CDR1 and CDR2: MNHEY, SVGAGI. The CDR3 has 14 amino acids. The CDR3 is CASRSSGRGDTQYF. CDR3 nucleotides: TGTGCCAGCAGGTCTAGCGGAAGGGGTGATACGCAGTATTTT.

This chain's CDR3 is CASSKVPRLAVPYEQYF. The CDR3 DNA reads as TGTGCCAGCAGCAAAGTCCCTAGGCTAGCGGTCCCCTACGAGCAGTACTTC. This chain uses TRBV21-1 with TRBJ2-7; the D call of TRBD2 is as the table states it, not checked on the DNA. TRBV21-1 is tagged as a pseudogene. The CDR3 covers 17 residues.

This chain uses TRBV11-2 with TRBJ2-5, with unresolved D. CDR1 is SGHAT, CDR2 FQNNGV, per germline. V dropped 6 bases and J dropped 5 bases, with 22 bases sitting between them. This CDR3 is built from 16 residues. The CDR3 sequence: CASSSERSAAWETQYF. The CDR3 DNA sequence: TGTGCCAGCAGTTCTGAGAGGAGCGCTGCCTGGGAGACCCAGTACTTC.

This clone was recorded only once. The chain is built from TRBV5-5 and TRBJ2-3; D is unresolved. Germline CDR1 reads SGHKS; CDR2 reads YYEKEE (reference sequence). V lost 1 base and J lost 0, with 15 bases in between. CDR3 length: 17 amino acids. The CDR3 sequence is CASSLRWAGTSTDTQYF. CDR3 bases: TGTGCCAGCAGCTTGAGGTGGGCAGGCACTAGCACAGATACGCAGTATTTT.

J is TRBJ1-6 and V is TRBV18, with TRBD1 matching 8 bases. CDR1 and CDR2 (germline): KGHSH, LQKENI. The CDR3 is made up of 18 amino acids. The trim removed 3 bases at V and 8 bases at J, leaving 15 bases unmatched. DNA of the CDR3: TGTGCCAGCTCACCTCGGACAAACTACAGGGGGTCTTATTCACCCCTCCACTTT. Protein product: CASSPRTNYRGSYSPLHF.

This chain connects TRBV27 to TRBJ1-5; 9 nucleotides agree with TRBD1. V was pared by 8 bases and J by 0 bases, with 14 bases of the junction left unmatched. The CDR3 contains 18 residues. The germline gives CDR1 MNHEY, CDR2 SMNVEV (reference sequence). The CDR3 loop reads CASSTGQGRGYSNQPQHF. The CDR3 DNA sequence: TGTGCCAGCTCCACCGGACAGGGGAGAGGGTATAGCAATCAGCCCCAGCATTTT.

The chain joins TRBV28 to TRBJ2-3, with TRBD2 matching 8 bases. V shed 10 bases and J 7 bases; nucleotides not matched to a gene: 13. Germline lookup yields CDR1 MDHEN and CDR2 SYDVKM. The length of the CDR3 is 14 residues. The CDR3 nucleotides are TGTGCCACCTTCCGGGGGGGTCGTACTCATACGCAGTATTTT. Protein: CATFRGGRTHTQYF.

J is TRBJ2-7 and V is TRBV6-6, with 9 bases lining up with TRBD1. The CDR3 has 14 amino acids. Germline V gene data show CDR1 as MNHNY and CDR2 as SVGAGI (reference sequence). V gave up 5 bases and J gave up 4 bases; unmatched junction bases: 6. DNA of the CDR3: TGTGCCAGCAGTAGCGGACAGGGGAATTACGAGCAGTACTTC. It is translated as CASSSGQGNYEQYF.

The V call is TRBV6-5, the J call TRBJ1-2, with a possible D match to TRBD1 (5 bases). The germline V and J ends were trimmed by 6 bases and 7 bases, with 15 bases remaining between them. Germline V gene data show CDR1 as MNHEY and CDR2 as SVGAGI. The CDR3 is 13 amino acids. The DNA for the CDR3 is TGTGCCAGCAGCCTCGACAGACGAGGTGGCTACACCTTC. It specifies CASSLDRRGGYTF.

The table lists this clone with a few counts. As DNA, the CDR3 is TGTGCCAGCAGCTTTGGCCGACAGGGTCGTAACACCGGGGAGCTGTTTTTT. Amino acid sequence: CASSFGRQGRNTGELFF. The V and J genes are TRBV5-6 and TRBJ2-2; 7 bases fit TRBD1. After removal of 2 bases from V and 2 bases from J, the junction contained 9 bases not matched to a gene. Per germline, CDR1 SGHDT and CDR2 YYEEEE. There are 17 residues in the CDR3.

The genes are TRBV6-5 and TRBJ2-7; 8 bases are shared with TRBD2. The CDR3 has 15 amino acids. The V gene end was trimmed by 4 bases and the J gene end by 1 base; junction bases not matched to a gene: 6. Germline V gene sequence: CDR1 MNHEY, CDR2 SVGAGI. In DNA, the CDR3 is TGTGCCAGCAGTTCCGGGGGGGCCGGTTCCTACGAGCAGTACTTC. Encoded protein: CASSSGGAGSYEQYF.

J is TRBJ2-5 and V is TRBV20-1, with 11 bases matching TRBD2. Looked up from germline, CDR1 is DFQATT and CDR2 is SNEGSKA (reference sequence). This CDR3 comprises 15 residues. Trimming cost V 3 bases and J 2 bases; bases outside gene matches: 5. The chain's CDR3 is CSASPRTSGQETQYF. The CDR3 nucleotides read TGCAGTGCTAGTCCTAGGACTAGCGGGCAAGAGACCCAGTACTTC.

The CDR3 DNA sequence: TGTGCCACCGCCCTAGCGGGGCTCTACAATGAGCAGTTCTTC. Protein: CATALAGLYNEQFF. This chain links TRBV10-3 with TRBJ2-1; TRBD2 aligns across 9 bases. V trimming: 10 bases; J trimming: 3 bases; junction bases outside the gene matches: 7. The CDR3 runs to 14 residues. Germline loops: CDR1 ENHRY, CDR2 SYGVKD.

The genes are TRBV19 and TRBJ2-3; weak D call: TRBD1 (5 bases). V shed 5 bases and J shed 3 bases, with 12 bases lying between them. CDR3 length equals 14 residues. Germline V gives CDR1 LNHDA, CDR2 SQIVND (reference sequence). The CDR3: CASSVGPHTDTQYF. In DNA form, the CDR3 reads TGTGCCAGTAGTGTGGGGCCTCATACAGATACGCAGTATTTT.